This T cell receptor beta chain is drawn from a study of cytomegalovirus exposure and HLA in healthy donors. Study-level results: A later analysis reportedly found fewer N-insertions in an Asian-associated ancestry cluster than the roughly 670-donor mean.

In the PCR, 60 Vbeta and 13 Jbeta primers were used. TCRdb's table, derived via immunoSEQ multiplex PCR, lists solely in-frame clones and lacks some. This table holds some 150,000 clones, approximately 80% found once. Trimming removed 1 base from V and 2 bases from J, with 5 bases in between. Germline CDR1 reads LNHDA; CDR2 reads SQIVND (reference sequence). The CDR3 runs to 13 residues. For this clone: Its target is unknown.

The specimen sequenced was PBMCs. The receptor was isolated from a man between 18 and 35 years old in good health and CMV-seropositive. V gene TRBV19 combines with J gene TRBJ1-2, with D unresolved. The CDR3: CASSIGTNYGYTF. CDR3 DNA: TGTGCCAGTAGTATAGGCACAAACTATGGCTACACCTTC. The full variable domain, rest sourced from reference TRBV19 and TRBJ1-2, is DGGITQSPKYLFRKEGQNVTLSCEQNLNHDAMYWYRQDPGQGLRLIYYSQIVNDFQKGDIAEGYSVSREKKESFPLTVTSAQKNPTAFYLCASSIGTNYGYTFGSGTRLTVV.